This record looks at one TCR beta chain sequence and its context. The Seattle patients, enrolled during active infection, were followed longitudinally. The data originate from a study of blood T cell repertoires in COVID-19. Study context: The United States, Italy and Spain provided the acute and convalescent COVID-19 samples. PBMCs, B-cell-depleted T cells, or T cells were the source of the cDNA or gDNA that made up the material.

The germline CDR1 and CDR2 sequences are MNHEY and SMNVEV (reference sequence). The CDR3 has 14 amino acids. V was clipped by 8 bases and J by 8 bases, with 19 bases between them. Authors' methods: Reference gene primer amplification yielded estimated nucleated cell counts. Clones were sequenced by immunoSEQ multiplex PCR, and TCRdb holds only the in-frame ones, with some missing. For V, J and clone size, that table is used; D and trimming come from the DNA. Here the sample spans 250,000 to 300,000 clones, about nine tenths being singletons. The clonotype comes from a woman in her 30s with COVID-19, enrolled during active disease. Sequenced input: peripheral blood. V is TRBV27 and J is TRBJ2-1, with a possible D match to TRBD2 (6 bases). CDR3 coding DNA: TGTGCCAGCCACCGGACTACCTTAGCCTATGAGCAGTTCTTC. Amino acid sequence: CASHRTTLAYEQFF.